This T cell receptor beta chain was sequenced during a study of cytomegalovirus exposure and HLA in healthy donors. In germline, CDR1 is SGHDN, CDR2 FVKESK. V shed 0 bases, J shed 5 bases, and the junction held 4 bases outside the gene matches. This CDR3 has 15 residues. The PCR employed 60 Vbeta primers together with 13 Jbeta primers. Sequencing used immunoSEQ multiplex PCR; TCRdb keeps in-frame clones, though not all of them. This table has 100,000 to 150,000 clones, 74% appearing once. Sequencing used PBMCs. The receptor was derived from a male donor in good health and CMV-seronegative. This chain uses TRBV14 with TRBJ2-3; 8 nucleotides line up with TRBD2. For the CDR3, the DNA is TGTGCCAGCAGCCAAGAGGGACTAGATGAAGATACGCAGTATTTT. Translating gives CASSQEGLDEDTQYF.